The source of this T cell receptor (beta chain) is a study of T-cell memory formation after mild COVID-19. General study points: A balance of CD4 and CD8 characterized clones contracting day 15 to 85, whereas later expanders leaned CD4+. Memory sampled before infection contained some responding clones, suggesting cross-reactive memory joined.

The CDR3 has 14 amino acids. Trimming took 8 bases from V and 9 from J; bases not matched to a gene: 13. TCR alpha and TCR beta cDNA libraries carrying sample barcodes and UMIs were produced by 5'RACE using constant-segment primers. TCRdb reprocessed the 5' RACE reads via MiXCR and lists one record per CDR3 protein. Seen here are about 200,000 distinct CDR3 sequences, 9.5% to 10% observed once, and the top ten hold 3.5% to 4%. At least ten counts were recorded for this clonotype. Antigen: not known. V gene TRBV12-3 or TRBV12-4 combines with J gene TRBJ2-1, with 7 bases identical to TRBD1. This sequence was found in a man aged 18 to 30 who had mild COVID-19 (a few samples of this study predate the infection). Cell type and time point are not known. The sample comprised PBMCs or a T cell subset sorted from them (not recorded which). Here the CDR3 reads CASGPTGPGIEQFF. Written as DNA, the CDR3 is TGTGCCAGCGGTCCGACAGGGCCCGGGATTGAGCAGTTCTTC.